The clone carrying this TCR beta chain was counted ten times or more. The data belong to a study of T cells in Graves' hyperthyroidism and ophthalmopathy. The investigators amplified TCR beta CDR3 regions from RNA transcripts. Using the HTBI primer set, a first-round RT-PCR was run on the TCR CDR3. TCRdb redid the calling of the multiplex PCR reads with MiXCR, one entry per CDR3 protein. The sample yields under 400,000 distinct CDR3 sequences, 18% seen once. This CDR3 has 17 amino acids. V shed 7 bases, J shed 5 bases, and the junction held 15 bases outside the gene matches. Looked up from germline, CDR1 is SGHAT and CDR2 is FQNNGV.

The V gene is TRBV11-2, the J gene TRBJ2-1, with TRBD2 identical over 9 bases. The TCR sequence derives from a woman in her fifties or sixties with Graves' hyperthyroidism. The sequenced sample was blood. CDR3 DNA: TGTGCCAGCATCCGATTAGCGGGAGAGCCGGGCAACAATGAGCAGTTCTTC. Translating it yields CASIRLAGEPGNNEQFF.